Detailed here is one TCR beta chain. V lost 2 bases and J 0 bases, leaving 10 bases between the germline ends. The CDR3 is 15 residues long. Germline CDR1 reads MNHEY; CDR2 reads SVGAGI. The data are from a study of CD8 T cells in ankylosing spondylitis. TCRdb used MiXCR to reprocess the 5' RACE reads, holding one entry per CDR3 protein. The sample includes 85,000 to 100,000 distinct CDR3 sequences, approximately 9% of them seen just once. Sequencing was performed on blood, either unsorted or a sorted T cell fraction (not recorded which). This chain links TRBV6-5 with TRBJ2-5; no clear D. This receptor was taken from a male donor with ankylosing spondylitis or in good health (not recorded which). The CDR3 nucleotides are TGTGCCAGCAGTTACGAAGGCGGCCACCAAGAGACCCAGTACTTC. Translating gives CASSYEGGHQETQYF.